This TCR beta chain was captured in a study of T cell clones after liver transplantation. Overall study: Liver transplant recipients had immunosuppression withdrawal attempted within 2 years. Graft-donor-reactive sequences were compared with third-party-reactive TCRbeta sequences from pre-transplant mixed lymphocyte reactions. Study-level results: Low donor cell numbers restricted donor-reactive repertoire measurement in a couple of subjects.

Some clones are missing from TCRdb's copy, which holds only in-frame ones; the method was immunoSEQ multiplex PCR. The sample carries roughly 55,000 clones, about four fifths recorded once. As regards this clone: The target antigen is unknown.

The CDR3 loop spans 15 amino acids. The germline V and J ends were trimmed by 4 bases and 0 bases, with 9 bases remaining between them. Germline lookup yields CDR1 KGHSH and CDR2 LQKENI. This material consisted of CD4+ T cells from blood, taken before liver transplant. The TCR sequence derives from a human donor who received a liver transplant. The chain combines TRBV18 with TRBJ1-4; D gene ambiguous. CDR3 loop: CASSRKSTTNEKLFF. CDR3 DNA: TGTGCCAGCTCACGGAAAAGTACAACTAATGAAAAACTGTTTTTT.